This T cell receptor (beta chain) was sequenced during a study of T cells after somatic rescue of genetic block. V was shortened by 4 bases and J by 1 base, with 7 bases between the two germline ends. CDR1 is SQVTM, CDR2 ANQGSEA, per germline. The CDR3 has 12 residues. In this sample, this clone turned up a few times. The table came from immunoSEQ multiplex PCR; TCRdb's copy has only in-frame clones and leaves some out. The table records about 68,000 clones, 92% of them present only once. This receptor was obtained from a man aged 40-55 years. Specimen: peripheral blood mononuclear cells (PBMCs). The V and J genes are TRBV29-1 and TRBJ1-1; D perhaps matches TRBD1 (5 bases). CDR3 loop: CSVVRGNTEAFF. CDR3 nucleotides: TGCAGCGTTGTTAGGGGGAACACTGAAGCTTTCTTT.